Presented here are 14 T cell receptor beta chains from one specimen sequenced in a study of T cells in Graves' hyperthyroidism and ophthalmopathy. Researchers amplified the TCR beta CDR3 regions from RNA transcripts. First-round RT-PCR targeting the TCR CDR3 was performed with the HTBI primer set. TCRdb passed the multiplex PCR reads through MiXCR, listing each CDR3 protein once. The sample includes 700,000 or so distinct CDR3 sequences, roughly 17% seen only once; the top ten take 8.4%. Sequenced: blood. The receptor source for this set is a man between 18 and 29 years old with Graves' hyperthyroidism.

This clonotype was observed many times. V gene TRBV7-2 combines with J gene TRBJ2-3; no definite D call. The CDR3 spans 14 residues. Looked up from germline, CDR1 is SGHTA and CDR2 is FQGNSA. Between the trimmed V and J ends, which lost 3 bases and 0 bases, there was a span of 7 bases. The CDR3 nucleotides read TGTGCCAGCAGCTTGAGGCAGAGCACAGATACGCAGTATTTT. Translated: CASSLRQSTDTQYF.

This clonotype was observed a few times. V and J are TRBV9 and TRBJ2-7; 10 positions agree with TRBD2. Germline CDR1 and CDR2: SGDLS and YYNGEE. V lost 0 bases to trimming and J lost 10 bases; unmatched junction nucleotides: 13. This CDR3 comprises 16 residues. The CDR3 spells CASSVDSGRRPTRQYF. Here the CDR3 DNA reads TGTGCCAGCAGCGTAGATAGCGGGAGGAGACCTACGAGACAGTACTTC.

The sample holds a few counts of this clonotype. The chain recombines TRBV9 with TRBJ2-1; 7 bases are shared with TRBD1. V shed 6 bases, J shed 3 bases, and the junction held 12 bases outside the gene matches. Per germline, CDR1 SGDLS and CDR2 YYNGEE. CDR3 length: 16 residues. CDR3 bases: TGTGCCAGCACCGACACCCGGGACAGCGTCTACAATGAGCAGTTCTTC. Translated: CASTDTRDSVYNEQFF.

The chain links TRBV29-1 to TRBJ1-1, with D maybe TRBD1 (6 bases). V was shortened by 3 bases and J by 1 base, with 9 bases between the two germline ends. Germline lookup yields CDR1 SQVTM and CDR2 ANQGSEA. The CDR3 has 13 residues. The CDR3 loop is CSVDTGQNTEAFF. CDR3 in DNA: TGCAGCGTTGACACAGGGCAGAACACTGAAGCTTTCTTT.

In its sample, this clonotype was seen many times. The rearrangement uses TRBV7-9 and TRBJ2-5, with 7 bases matching TRBD1. The CDR3 loop spans 13 amino acids. Germline V gives CDR1 SEHNR, CDR2 FQNEAQ (reference sequence). Unmatched junction bases numbered 11, after V lost 11 bases and J lost 5 bases. DNA of the CDR3: TGTGCCTACGTCGAGGGGGCATCGGAGACCCAGTACTTC. It yields the protein CAYVEGASETQYF.

The chain links TRBV13 to TRBJ1-3, with 9 nucleotides matching TRBD1. V dropped 5 bases and J dropped 4; count of bases not matched to a gene: 6. Germline V gene data show CDR1 as PRHDT and CDR2 as FYEKMQ (reference sequence). The CDR3 runs 15 residues. The CDR3: CASSPSTGGGNTIYF. CDR3 sequence (DNA): TGTGCCAGCAGCCCTTCGACAGGGGGAGGAAACACCATATATTTT.

Many counts were recorded for this clonotype. This rearrangement joins TRBV28 to TRBJ2-4; a weak D match, TRBD1 (6 bases). The CDR3 loop spans 17 amino acids. V was clipped by 3 bases and J by 1 base, with 16 bases between them. CDR1 and CDR2 (germline): MDHEN, SYDVKM. The CDR3 loop is CASSFGPTGTAKNIQYF. The CDR3 region has the DNA TGTGCCAGCAGTTTTGGGCCGACAGGAACGGCCAAAAACATTCAGTACTTC.

This clonotype was seen more than once but under ten times. V is TRBV5-1 and J is TRBJ1-1; 10 positions match TRBD1. Germline assignment: CDR1 SGHRS and CDR2 YFSETQ. Trimming took 0 bases from V and 2 from J; bases not matched to a gene: 4. The CDR3 is 16 amino acids. CDR3 nucleotide sequence: TGCGCCAGCAGCTTGGGGGACAGGGGAGGAAACACTGAAGCTTTCTTT. Protein sequence: CASSLGDRGGNTEAFF.

Ten or more counts support this clonotype. The chain uses TRBV20-1 and TRBJ2-7; D is perhaps TRBD1 (6 bases). V shed 6 bases and J shed 9 bases, with 15 bases lying between them. The CDR3 loop spans 11 amino acids. CDR1 is DFQATT, CDR2 SNEGSKA, per germline (reference sequence). Written as DNA, the CDR3 is TGCAGTGCAAGTACAGGGTCCGGGCAGTACTTC. It codes for CSASTGSGQYF.

This clonotype was seen only a few times. The chain links TRBV4-2 to TRBJ2-3; 8 positions agree with TRBD2. Germline CDR1 is LGHNA and CDR2 is YNFKEQ. This CDR3 has 17 residues. Trimming cost V 0 bases and J 5 bases; bases outside gene matches: 10. CDR3 amino acids: CASSQDPGAGGEDTQYF. The CDR3 DNA is TGTGCCAGCAGCCAAGATCCTGGGGCGGGAGGCGAAGATACGCAGTATTTT.

This clonotype was counted at least ten times. The chain uses TRBV28 and TRBJ2-5, with a tentative D call TRBD2 (5 bases). Trimming removed 2 bases at V and 5 bases at J, with 12 bases between. CDR1 and CDR2 (germline): MDHEN, SYDVKM. CDR3 length: 14 amino acids. The CDR3 loop reads CASSLVGGGETQYF. CDR3 coding DNA: TGTGCCAGCAGTTTAGTAGGAGGCGGCGAGACCCAGTACTTC.

There are a few counts of this clonotype. The rearrangement uses TRBV24-1 and TRBJ2-1; 8 bases match TRBD2. Germline loops: CDR1 KGHDR, CDR2 SFDVKD. The V gene end was trimmed by 2 bases and the J gene end by 3 bases; junction bases not matched to a gene: 8. The CDR3 spans 17 residues. The CDR3 is CATSDSPLLAGYNEQFF. The CDR3 DNA is TGTGCCACCAGTGATTCCCCCCTTCTAGCGGGCTACAATGAGCAGTTCTTC.

The genes are TRBV6-2 or TRBV6-3 and TRBJ2-5; weak D call: TRBD1 (6 bases). CDR3 length: 14 amino acids. V was pared by 2 bases and J by 6 bases, with 13 bases between. Looked up from germline, CDR1 is MNHEY and CDR2 is SVGEGT. CDR3 residues: CASSYPGQKKTQYF. The CDR3, as DNA: TGTGCCAGCAGTTACCCGGGACAAAAAAAGACCCAGTACTTC.

The genes are TRBV30 and TRBJ2-3; 8 bases fit TRBD2. The CDR3 length is 14 residues. J gave up 5 bases and V 5 bases, and 9 bases lay outside the gene matches. Germline CDR1 and CDR2: GTSNPN and SVGIG (reference sequence). Written as DNA, the CDR3 is TGTGCCTGGGGAACGGGGGGGGTACGAGATACGCAGTATTTT. This translates into CAWGTGGVRDTQYF.